This T cell receptor (beta chain) was documented in a study of beta chain features in type 1 diabetes. This CDR3 is built from 17 residues. Germline V gene data show CDR1 as SGHVS and CDR2 as FQNEAQ. Trimming took off 1 base at V and 3 bases at J, with 16 bases between the two ends. Findings of the study overall: People with Type 1 diabetes carried modestly yet significantly shorter TCRB CDR3s in all four CD4+ subsets. There was a possibility that cDNA sequencing over-represented cells with high TCR expression. Sampled from patients, naive, central memory and Treg TCRB repertoires appeared more similar than those sampled from healthy donors.

Blood was collected once per donor into heparin, averaging about 100 mL. CD4+ naive, central memory, regulatory and stem cell-like memory cells were sorted via CD45RO/CCR7/CD25/CD127/CD95/CD27. The investigators reverse transcribed all of the isolated RNA, so they sequenced expressed TCRB transcripts. Some clones are missing from TCRdb's copy, which holds only in-frame ones; the method was immunoSEQ multiplex PCR. The table includes 20,000 to 25,000 clones, roughly two thirds detected once. A word on this clone: Its specificity is unknown.

The specimen sequenced was Tregs from blood. The gene calls are TRBV7-8 and TRBJ2-1; a possible D gene is TRBD2 (6 bases). This TCR came from a man aged 18-30 years with type 1 diabetes. The CDR3 region has the DNA TGTGCCAGCAGCTTAGTTTTGCGGGACTGGGTCTACAATGAGCAGTTCTTC. It yields the protein CASSLVLRDWVYNEQFF.